Listed below are T cell receptor beta chains from one sample, sequenced in a study of a mutant IDH1 vaccine in newly diagnosed glioma. Which antigens these TCRs recognize remains unknown. Sequenced by immunoSEQ multiplex PCR; TCRdb stores in-frame clones only, minus some. The sample lists over 50,000 clones; under 90% were seen once. The source was PBMCs, collected from a glioma patient whose treatment included an IDH1 peptide vaccine. The receptor set was obtained from a man aged 18-30 years with glioma. CDR3s leave out the opening cysteine and the closing phenylalanine or tryptophan. The order of the fields is J gene, V gene, D gene, CDR3 protein. The D gene is left open where the match is weak.

>TRBJ2-1|TRBV4-3|.
ASSQDRGAGNEQF
>TRBJ2-2|TRBV6-5|.
ASSRSQWNTGELF
>TRBJ1-1|TRBV19|.
ASSILRGRGNTEAF
>TRBJ1-2|TRBV9|TRBD1
ASTLGQDYGYT
>TRBJ1-2|TRBV6-1|.
ASSDSDPLDGYT
>TRBJ1-2|TRBV4-3|.
ASSQGWGRENYGYT
>TRBJ2-3|TRBV13|TRBD2
ASSFQTSGRSDTQY
>TRBJ1-1|TRBV7-2|TRBD1
ASSSQGARFRMNTEAF
>TRBJ1-1|TRBV6-5|.
ASSPARLNTEAF
>TRBJ1-2|TRBV6-5|.
ASGLPPNYGYT
>TRBJ2-7|TRBV5-1|.
ASSAGVYEQY
>TRBJ1-4|TRBV7-8|TRBD1
ASSLGQGAREKLF
>TRBJ1-1|TRBV6-1|.
ASSDWGSPEAF
>TRBJ1-2|TRBV10-2|.
ASSDFPYGYT
>TRBJ1-1|TRBV19|.
ASSPRVTTEAF
>TRBJ2-5|TRBV5-1|TRBD2
ASSAGLASETQY
>TRBJ2-7|TRBV4-3|.
ASSQDSGDTNSYEQY
>TRBJ1-5|TRBV6-5|TRBD1
ASSSQGFNQPQH
>TRBJ1-1|TRBV27|.
ASSSGLRGVNTEAF
>TRBJ2-3|TRBV5-1|.
ASSPRGRHSLSTDTQY
>TRBJ1-5|TRBV4-2|.
ASSPEGSNQPQH
>TRBJ1-2|TRBV30|.
AWLLVNGYT
>TRBJ1-1|TRBV5-1|.
ASSLDFFRHKNTEAF
>TRBJ2-7|TRBV25-1|TRBD2
ASRTSGYEQY
>TRBJ1-1|TRBV6-1|.
ASSEAVLTEAF
>TRBJ1-1|TRBV4-3|.
ASSQEPESGAF
>TRBJ1-1|TRBV27|TRBD1
ASSGTGAFNTEAF
>TRBJ2-7|TRBV6-5|.
ASRGSGFSYEQY
>TRBJ2-3|TRBV7-2|TRBD2
ASSPNSGFTDTQY
>TRBJ2-7|TRBV20-1|.
SARKVYEQY
>TRBJ1-5|TRBV7-2|.
ASSPGLGTFNQPQH
>TRBJ2-2|TRBV11-2|TRBD2
ASSLISGRAGGELF
>TRBJ1-4|TRBV18|TRBD1
ASSSQGANEKLF
>TRBJ1-1|TRBV6-5|.
ASSSVGTTEAF
>TRBJ2-7|TRBV27|.
ASSAGHVYPYEQY
>TRBJ2-7|TRBV30|.
AWSVQGPAEQY
>TRBJ2-7|TRBV5-6|.
ASSSIPDISYEQY
>TRBJ2-7|TRBV15|.
ATSRLPQGLGEQY
>TRBJ2-3|TRBV10-1|.
AGRETERKDTQY
>TRBJ2-1|TRBV9|.
ASSPWGAFQQGNEQF
>TRBJ2-7|TRBV5-3|TRBD1
ARSVLGQPFSYEQY